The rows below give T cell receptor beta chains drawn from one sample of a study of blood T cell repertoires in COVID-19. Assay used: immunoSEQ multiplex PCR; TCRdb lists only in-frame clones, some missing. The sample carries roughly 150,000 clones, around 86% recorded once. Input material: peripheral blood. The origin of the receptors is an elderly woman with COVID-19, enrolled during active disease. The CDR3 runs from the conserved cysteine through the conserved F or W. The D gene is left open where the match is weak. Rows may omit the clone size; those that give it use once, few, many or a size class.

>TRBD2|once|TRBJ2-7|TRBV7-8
CASSLAGGITYEQYF
TGTGCCAGCAGCTTAGCGGGAGGGATAACCTACGAGCAGTACTTC
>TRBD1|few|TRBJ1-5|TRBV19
CASSITWDRAMKPQHF
TGTGCCAGTAGTATAACATGGGACAGGGCAATGAAGCCCCAGCATTTT
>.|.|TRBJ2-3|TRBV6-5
CASSLLGTQYF
TGTGCCAGCAGCCTACTAGGTACGCAGTATTTT
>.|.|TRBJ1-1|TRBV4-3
CASSQVGARTEAFF
TGCGCCAGCAGCCAAGTGGGGGCACGAACTGAAGCTTTCTTT
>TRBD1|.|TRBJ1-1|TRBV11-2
CASSSIGTGSSEAFF
TGTGCCAGCAGCTCTATTGGGACAGGGTCATCTGAAGCTTTCTTT
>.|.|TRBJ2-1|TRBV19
CASSIEGVGEQFF
TGTGCCAGTAGTATAGAAGGGGTAGGTGAGCAGTTCTTC
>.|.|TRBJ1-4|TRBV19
CASSMVYRVGKLFF
TGTGCCAGTAGTATGGTATACAGGGTAGGGAAACTGTTTTTT
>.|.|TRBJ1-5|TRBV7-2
CASSLLRGQPQHF
TGTGCCAGCAGCTTACTCAGGGGACAGCCCCAGCATTTT
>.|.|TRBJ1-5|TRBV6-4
CASSSGTPNYPYQPQHF
TGTGCCAGCAGTTCCGGGACACCTAATTACCCCTATCAGCCCCAGCATTTT
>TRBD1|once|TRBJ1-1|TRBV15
CATSRDRGPTEAFF
TGTGCCACCAGCAGAGACAGGGGGCCGACTGAAGCTTTCTTT
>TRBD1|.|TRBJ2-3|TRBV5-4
CASSLSDRSVTQYF
TGTGCCAGCAGCTTGTCGGACAGGTCCGTAACGCAGTATTTT
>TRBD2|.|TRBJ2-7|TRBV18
CASSPTSALNYEQYF
TGTGCCAGCTCACCGACTAGCGCCCTCAACTACGAGCAGTACTTC
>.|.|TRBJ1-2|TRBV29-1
CSVETDEYGYTF
TGCAGCGTTGAGACAGATGAATATGGCTACACCTTC
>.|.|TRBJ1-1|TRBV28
CASSFPRGSLEAAFF
TGTGCCAGCAGTTTTCCTCGGGGGTCTCTTGAGGCCGCTTTCTTT
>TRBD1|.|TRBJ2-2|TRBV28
CASDGQGGVLGGELFF
TGTGCCAGCGATGGACAGGGCGGCGTGCTAGGCGGGGAGCTGTTTTTT
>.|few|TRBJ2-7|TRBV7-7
CASSLRDNSYEQYF
TGTGCTAGCAGCTTACGGGACAACTCCTACGAGCAGTACTTC
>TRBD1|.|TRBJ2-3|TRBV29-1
CSVVRKDRVVDTQYF
TGCAGCGTTGTTCGGAAGGACAGGGTCGTTGATACGCAGTATTTT
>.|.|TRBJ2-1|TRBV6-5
CASKMVGHEQFF
TGTGCCAGCAAAATGGTTGGGCATGAGCAGTTCTTC
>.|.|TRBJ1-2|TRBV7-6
CASSPRGSVQLFSPRGYTF
TGTGCCAGCAGCCCTAGAGGGAGTGTCCAACTGTTCAGCCCGAGAGGCTACACCTTC
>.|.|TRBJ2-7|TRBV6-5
CASRGRGYEQYF
TGTGCCAGCAGGGGAAGGGGGTACGAGCAGTACTTC
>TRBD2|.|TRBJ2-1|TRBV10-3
CAISEPSGRGSYNEQFF
TGTGCCATCAGTGAACCGAGCGGGAGAGGGTCCTACAATGAGCAGTTCTTC
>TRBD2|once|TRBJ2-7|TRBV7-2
CASSSGLAGGEQYF
TGTGCCAGCAGCTCTGGACTAGCGGGAGGCGAGCAGTACTTC
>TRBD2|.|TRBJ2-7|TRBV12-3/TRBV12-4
CASTPGLVSEQYF
TGTGCCAGCACCCCGGGACTAGTTTCCGAGCAGTACTTC
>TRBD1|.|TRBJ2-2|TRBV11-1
CASSLQDRGLGELFF
TGTGCCAGCAGCCTACAAGACAGGGGGCTGGGGGAGCTGTTTTTT
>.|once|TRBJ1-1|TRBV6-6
CASSIKGGTEAFF
TGTGCCAGCAGTATCAAAGGGGGCACTGAAGCTTTCTTT